The clone carrying this T cell receptor (beta chain) was counted a few times. Its antigen is as yet unknown. V lost 0 bases and J 4 bases, leaving 15 bases between the germline ends. This CDR3 has 16 residues. The germline V gene has CDR1 SNHLY and CDR2 FYNNEI. This record belongs to a study of T-cell reconstitution after alpha-beta-depleted transplantation in children. Broader study findings: Surviving recipient cells, namely T cells and thymic progenitors, were the source of high day-60 TCRbeta diversity in some patients.

Library preparation (for TCRbeta) was performed with unique molecular identifiers. TCRdb redid the calling of the PCR reads with MiXCR, one entry per CDR3 protein. The sample lists some 830,000 distinct CDR3 sequences; 15% to 20% were seen once. The specimen comprised PBMCs, mostly from graft donor cells, sampled 360 days after TCRalphabeta/CD19-depleted stem cell transplant. The V gene is TRBV2, the J gene TRBJ2-5, with D possibly being TRBD2 (5 bases). The TCR sequence derives from a male patient younger than 18 who had a stem cell transplant for acute lymphoblastic leukemia, so the T cells may come from the graft donor. In DNA form, the CDR3 reads TGTGCCAGCAGTGAAGCGCTTAAGGGAGTGAGAGAGACCCAGTACTTC. It codes for CASSEALKGVRETQYF.